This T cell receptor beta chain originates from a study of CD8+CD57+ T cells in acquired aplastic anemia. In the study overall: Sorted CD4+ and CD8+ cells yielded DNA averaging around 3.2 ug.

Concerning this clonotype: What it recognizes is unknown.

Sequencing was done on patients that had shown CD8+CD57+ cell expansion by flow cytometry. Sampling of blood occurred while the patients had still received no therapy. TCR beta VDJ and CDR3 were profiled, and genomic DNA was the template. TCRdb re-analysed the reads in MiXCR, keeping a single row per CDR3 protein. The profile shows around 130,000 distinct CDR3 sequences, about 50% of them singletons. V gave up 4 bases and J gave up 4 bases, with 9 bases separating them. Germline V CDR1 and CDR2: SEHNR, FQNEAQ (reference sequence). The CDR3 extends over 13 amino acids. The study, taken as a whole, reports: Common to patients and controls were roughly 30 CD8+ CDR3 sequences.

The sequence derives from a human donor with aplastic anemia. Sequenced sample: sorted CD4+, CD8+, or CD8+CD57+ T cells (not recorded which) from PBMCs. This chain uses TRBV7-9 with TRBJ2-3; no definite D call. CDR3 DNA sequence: TGTGCCAGCAGCTCGCTTAGTCCAGATACGCAGTATTTT. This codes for CASSSLSPDTQYF.